This T cell receptor beta chain was documented in a study of OX40 agonist ivuxolimab in advanced cancers. Study-wide results and limits: On average, CD8+ T cells showed a greater number of expanded clones than CD4+. The expanded peripheral T cells' antigen specificity was not determined. At 0.1 to 3.0 mg/kg and by week 6, clonal expansion occurred in CD4+ and CD8+ blood T cells.

With respect to this clone: Its antigen is undetermined.

Measured with immunoSEQ multiplex PCR; TCRdb has only the in-frame clones, and not every one. The data hold tens of thousands of clones, with roughly 80% observed a single time. Blood samples were obtained at baseline, cycle 4 day 1, and cycle 7 day 1. Germline-derived CDR1 and CDR2 are SGHKS and YYEKEE (reference sequence). The CDR3 consists of 14 residues. V lost 2 bases to trimming and J lost 11 bases, with 14 bases between them. The material sequenced was CD4+ or CD8+ T cells sorted from blood, taken in a trial of the OX40 agonist ivuxolimab. The chain joins TRBV5-5 to TRBJ1-6; D ambiguous. This TCR was recovered from an adult with an advanced solid tumor such as melanoma, head and neck, liver or kidney cancer. The CDR3, as DNA: TGTGCCAGCAGCTTTATTTCCGGGGAGACACCCCTCCACTTT. It is translated as CASSFISGETPLHF.